This record looks at one T cell receptor beta chain sequence and its context. Its antigen is still unknown. Expressed TCRB transcripts were sequenced because the isolated RNA had all been reverse transcribed beforehand. Using immunoSEQ multiplex PCR, the repertoire was profiled, and TCRdb retains in-frame clones only, with some absent. Seen here are roughly 610,000 clones, roughly a sixth observed once, and the top ten hold about 0.097%. The data are from a study of beta chain features in type 1 diabetes. About the study: Cell yields, gender and age were comparable in patients and healthy donors. Broader study findings: Type 1 diabetes patients had VDJ junctions that carried fewer insertions and more deletions.

Germline trimming cut 3 bases from V and 2 bases from J; bases unmatched to any gene: 7. The germline V gene has CDR1 KGHSH and CDR2 LQKENI. The CDR3 runs 16 residues. The chain employs TRBV18 and TRBJ2-7, with 10 nucleotides matching TRBD2. Sequencing was performed on naive CD4+ T cells from blood. This TCR was recovered from a man between 18 and 29 years old in good health. The CDR3 DNA reads TGTGCCAGCTCACCTACGGGGACTAGCGCCGCCTACGAGCAGTACTTC. It codes for CASSPTGTSAAYEQYF.